This T cell receptor beta chain was recorded in a study of PD-1 blockade in classical Hodgkin lymphoma. Of note for this clone: What it binds is unknown.

The time point denotes: cycle 4 day 1 (C4D1), after six to seven weeks of nivolumab. Every patient had relapsed following autologous stem cell transplantation, and cohorts differed in brentuximab vedotin exposure. Study observations and caveats: CD8+ TCR diversity did not rise significantly by C4D1, unlike CD4+.

J was trimmed by 4 bases and V by 1 base; bases with no gene match: 7. Germline V gene data show CDR1 as SGHDT and CDR2 as YYEEEE. This CDR3 is 16 amino acids long. This table comes from immunoSEQ multiplex PCR, and its TCRdb copy is limited to in-frame clones, with some not included. The data contain roughly 94,000 clones, 85% to 95% of them seen just once; the ten biggest clones take up just under 2%. The chain uses TRBV5-6 and TRBJ2-3; 9 positions agree with TRBD2. The input for sequencing was peripheral blood mononuclear cells (PBMCs), taken before the fourth cycle of nivolumab. The clonotype was recovered from a human donor with classical Hodgkin lymphoma. CDR3: CASSLFRGRASDTQYF. CDR3 in DNA: TGTGCCAGCAGCTTGTTTCGCGGGAGGGCCTCAGATACGCAGTATTTT.